This T cell receptor (beta chain) was documented in a study of blood T cell repertoires in COVID-19. For the study at large: Collection of acute and convalescent COVID-19 samples took place in the United States, Italy and Spain. The cDNA or gDNA used as material had been derived from T cells, B-cell-depleted T cells, or PBMCs.

Methods used by the authors: Nucleated cell number was recorded as an estimate derived from reference gene primer amplification. Only in-frame clones appear in the TCRdb table, and some are missing; sequencing was by immunoSEQ multiplex PCR. V and J calls and clone size are as listed in that table; D and trimming were resolved from the DNA. The data contain 270,000 or so clones, approximately 82% of them singletons. Germline V gene sequence: CDR1 GTSNPN, CDR2 SVGIG (reference sequence). Trimming shortened V by 0 bases and J by 3 bases, and 17 bases separated the two germline ends. CDR3 size: 16 residues.

The material sequenced was peripheral blood. The V call is TRBV30, the J call TRBJ1-2; the D is unclear. The receptor's source is a woman younger than 30 with acute or convalescent COVID-19. DNA for the CDR3: TGTGCCTGGAGTGTCCCATGGGTGGGAGGTGACTATGGCTACACCTTC. Residues: CAWSVPWVGGDYGYTF.